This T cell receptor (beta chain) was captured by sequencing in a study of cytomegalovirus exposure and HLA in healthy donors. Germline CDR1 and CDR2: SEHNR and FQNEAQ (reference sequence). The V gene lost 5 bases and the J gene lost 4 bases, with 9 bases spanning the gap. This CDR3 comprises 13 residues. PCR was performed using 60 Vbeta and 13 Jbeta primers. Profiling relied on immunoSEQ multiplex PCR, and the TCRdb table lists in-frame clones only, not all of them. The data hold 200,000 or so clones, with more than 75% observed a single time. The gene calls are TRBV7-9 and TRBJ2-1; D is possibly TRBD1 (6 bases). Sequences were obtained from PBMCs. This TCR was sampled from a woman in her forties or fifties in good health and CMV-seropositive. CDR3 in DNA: TGTGCCAGCAGCCACGGACAGTACAATGAGCAGTTCTTC. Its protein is CASSHGQYNEQFF.